This TCR beta chain was profiled in a study of sequential checkpoint blockade in melanoma. Study details: Each arm's sequence ended with maintenance nivolumab.

Treatment in this sample: randomized to nivolumab then ipilimumab (arm A) or the reverse (arm B). V shed 1 base and J shed 1 base, with 5 bases lying between them. The CDR3 loop spans 14 amino acids. Germline V gene sequence: CDR1 PRHDT, CDR2 FYEKMQ (reference sequence). About this clone: Other nucleotide sequences in the sample specify the same CDR3.

Assay used: immunoSEQ multiplex PCR; TCRdb lists only in-frame clones, some missing. Found here are around 20,000 clones, approximately 72% of them singletons; the top ten hold approximately 38%. This rearrangement joins TRBV13 to TRBJ2-1; D call uncertain. The origin of this receptor is a human donor with melanoma. This sample comprised CD8+ T cells sorted from blood (inferred from file names), obtained from a patient given nivolumab and ipilimumab in sequence. The CDR3 DNA reads TGTGCCAGCAGCTTAGCGGGTTCCTACAATGAGCAGTTCTTC. Its translation: CASSLAGSYNEQFF.